A selection of T cell receptor beta chains follows, all from one sample in a study of shared clonotypes between healthy human individuals. Measured with immunoSEQ multiplex PCR; TCRdb has only the in-frame clones, and not every one. Of over 2 million clones in the sample, about 95% are singletons; the top ten hold about 1.1%. The sequenced material came from naive CD8+ T cells sorted from blood. Receptor source: a man aged 18 to 30 in good health. Both conserved end residues are part of each CDR3. D genes are given only for firm matches. Size is omitted from some rows. Given values are once, few, many or a class for expanded clones.

abundance: NA
j_gene: TRBJ2-7
v_gene: TRBV27
d_gene: TRBD1
CDR3aa: CASRGDRAYEQYF
CDR3nt: TGTGCCAGCAGGGGGGACAGAGCCTACGAGCAGTACTTC

abundance: NA
j_gene: TRBJ2-7
v_gene: TRBV15
d_gene: NA
CDR3aa: CATSLGYSYEQYF
CDR3nt: TGTGCCACGTCTTTAGGGTATTCCTACGAGCAGTACTTC

abundance: once
j_gene: TRBJ2-7
v_gene: TRBV7-9
d_gene: NA
CDR3aa: CASSQSFGNYEQYF
CDR3nt: TGTGCCAGCAGCCAATCCTTCGGGAACTACGAGCAGTACTTC

abundance: NA
j_gene: TRBJ1-4
v_gene: TRBV27
d_gene: TRBD1
CDR3aa: CASSPGTGRNEKLFF
CDR3nt: TGTGCCAGCAGCCCCGGGACAGGCAGAAATGAAAAACTGTTTTTT

abundance: NA
j_gene: TRBJ2-7
v_gene: TRBV5-1
d_gene: NA
CDR3aa: CASSLGGPLGEQYF
CDR3nt: TGCGCCAGCAGCTTGGGGGGCCCGCTGGGGGAGCAGTACTTC

abundance: NA
j_gene: TRBJ1-1
v_gene: TRBV29-1
d_gene: NA
CDR3aa: CSASPSPPRKTGNTEAFF
CDR3nt: TGCAGCGCCTCCCCCAGCCCCCCCCGCAAGACAGGGAACACTGAAGCTTTCTTT

abundance: NA
j_gene: TRBJ2-7
v_gene: TRBV13
d_gene: TRBD2
CDR3aa: CASSLSGRAAGQYF
CDR3nt: TGTGCCAGCAGCCTTAGCGGGAGGGCCGCTGGGCAGTACTTC

abundance: NA
j_gene: TRBJ2-3
v_gene: TRBV15
d_gene: TRBD2
CDR3aa: CATSSEGVTSGREDTQYF
CDR3nt: TGTGCCACCAGCAGCGAAGGGGTTACTAGCGGGAGGGAGGATACGCAGTATTTT

abundance: NA
j_gene: TRBJ1-2
v_gene: TRBV19
d_gene: NA
CDR3aa: CASSMGPVERDYGYTF
CDR3nt: TGTGCCAGTAGTATGGGACCAGTGGAGCGTGACTATGGCTACACCTTC

abundance: NA
j_gene: TRBJ2-5
v_gene: TRBV4-1
d_gene: TRBD2
CDR3aa: CASSQQRGLSKYF
CDR3nt: TGCGCCAGCAGCCAGCAGCGGGGGCTCTCCAAGTACTTC

abundance: NA
j_gene: TRBJ2-3
v_gene: TRBV6-5
d_gene: TRBD2
CDR3aa: CASSLSGEFGASQYF
CDR3nt: TGTGCCAGCAGCCTTAGCGGGGAATTTGGGGCCTCGCAGTATTTT

abundance: NA
j_gene: TRBJ1-2
v_gene: TRBV10-3
d_gene: NA
CDR3aa: CAISGQDYGYTF
CDR3nt: TGTGCCATCAGTGGGCAGGACTATGGCTACACCTTC

abundance: NA
j_gene: TRBJ2-3
v_gene: TRBV29-1
d_gene: TRBD2
CDR3aa: CSVGGLAGENTDTQYF
CDR3nt: TGCAGCGTTGGGGGACTAGCGGGGGAAAACACAGATACGCAGTATTTT

abundance: NA
j_gene: TRBJ1-1
v_gene: TRBV2
d_gene: TRBD1
CDR3aa: CASSESRTGTNTEAFF
CDR3nt: TGTGCCAGCAGTGAATCCAGGACAGGGACGAACACTGAAGCTTTCTTT

abundance: NA
j_gene: TRBJ2-7
v_gene: TRBV5-1
d_gene: NA
CDR3aa: CASSPGRGSSYEQYF
CDR3nt: TGCGCCAGCAGCCCTGGTCGAGGGTCATCCTACGAGCAGTACTTC

abundance: NA
j_gene: TRBJ1-3
v_gene: TRBV30
d_gene: NA
CDR3aa: CAWKTGHFSSGNTIYF
CDR3nt: TGTGCCTGGAAAACGGGACACTTTAGCTCTGGAAACACCATATATTTT

abundance: NA
j_gene: TRBJ1-1
v_gene: TRBV29-1
d_gene: NA
CDR3aa: CSVEDRSRIGTEAFF
CDR3nt: TGCAGCGTTGAAGATCGCTCGAGGATCGGGACTGAAGCTTTCTTT

abundance: NA
j_gene: TRBJ1-2
v_gene: TRBV7-6
d_gene: TRBD1
CDR3aa: CASSLGQGLGYGYTF
CDR3nt: TGTGCCAGCAGCTTAGGACAGGGGCTGGGCTATGGCTACACCTTC

abundance: once
j_gene: TRBJ2-5
v_gene: TRBV7-9
d_gene: TRBD1
CDR3aa: CASSLGVRGLEETQYF
CDR3nt: TGTGCCAGCAGCTTAGGTGTCAGGGGGCTCGAAGAGACCCAGTACTTC

abundance: once
j_gene: TRBJ2-3
v_gene: TRBV5-6
d_gene: TRBD1
CDR3aa: CASSLRTGGTDTQYF
CDR3nt: TGTGCCAGCAGCCTACGGACAGGAGGCACAGATACGCAGTATTTT

abundance: NA
j_gene: TRBJ2-7
v_gene: TRBV13
d_gene: NA
CDR3aa: CASSLGYVGAGNYEQYF
CDR3nt: TGTGCCAGCAGCTTAGGTTACGTCGGGGCAGGCAACTACGAGCAGTACTTC

abundance: NA
j_gene: TRBJ2-2
v_gene: TRBV6-4
d_gene: NA
CDR3aa: CASRGYSVGELFF
CDR3nt: TGTGCCAGCAGGGGATACTCGGTCGGGGAGCTGTTTTTT

abundance: NA
j_gene: TRBJ2-7
v_gene: TRBV27
d_gene: NA
CDR3aa: CASSLVSSYEQYF
CDR3nt: TGTGCCAGCAGTTTGGTTAGCTCCTACGAGCAGTACTTC

abundance: NA
j_gene: TRBJ1-2
v_gene: TRBV27
d_gene: NA
CDR3aa: CASSSLEGLGGYTF
CDR3nt: TGTGCCAGCAGTTCCCTCGAAGGGCTGGGAGGCTACACCTTC

abundance: NA
j_gene: TRBJ2-1
v_gene: TRBV4-3
d_gene: TRBD2
CDR3aa: CASSQLLALEGPNEQFF
CDR3nt: TGCGCCAGCAGCCAACTACTAGCGTTGGAGGGCCCCAATGAGCAGTTCTTC

abundance: NA
j_gene: TRBJ2-1
v_gene: TRBV14
d_gene: TRBD1
CDR3aa: CASSQEGQGIGEQFF
CDR3nt: TGTGCCAGCAGCCAAGAGGGACAGGGGATCGGGGAGCAGTTCTTC